This TCR beta chain stems from a study of T cell repertoires in cytomegalovirus infection. Study-level information: It can be stated that public TCR beta signatures indicated CMV infection as well as a matching HLA type.

MiXCR, applied by TCRdb to the reads, yields one record per CDR3 protein. The sample yields hundreds of thousands of distinct CDR3 sequences, around a third seen once. Note on this clonotype: Its antigen is not identified.

The germline gives CDR1 SGHAT, CDR2 FQNNGV. The ends lost 3 bases at V and 11 bases at J; junction bases unmatched: 3. The CDR3 extends over 11 amino acids. Study-wide results and caveats: HLA-C-restricted CMV-specific TCR beta clonotypes were dominant in the ex vivo response. Cumulative frequency of public TCR beta families picked out carriers of CMV plus the relevant HLA.

Specimen: cultured PBMCs, collected from culture after CMV antigen stimulation. The chain uses TRBV11-2 and TRBJ1-1; 7 bases fit TRBD1. This TCR came from a human donor in good health (CMV status not recorded). Some clones in this sample may be carry-over from other donors' samples. The CDR3 DNA follows: TGTGCCAGCAGCTTGGAGGGGGCGGCTTTCTTT. Residues: CASSLEGAAFF.